The 9 T cell receptor beta chains in this list originate from one sample, sequenced in a study of blood T cell repertoires in COVID-19. Sequencing was performed with immunoSEQ multiplex PCR; in TCRdb, only in-frame clones are kept and a portion is missing. There are 300,000 to 400,000 clones in the sample; under 95% occur only once, and less than 3.5% lies in the top ten. The material sequenced was peripheral blood. These receptors came from a woman under 30 who had recovered from COVID-19.

The chain employs TRBV9 and TRBJ2-3, with TRBD2 matching over 7 bases. Looked up from germline, CDR1 is SGDLS and CDR2 is YYNGEE. The CDR3 is made up of 16 amino acids. J gave up 6 bases and V 0 bases, and 10 bases lay outside the gene matches. The CDR3 DNA reads as TGTGCCAGCAGCGTAGTTCAGGCGGGGGAGTGGGATACGCAGTATTTT. Translated, it gives CASSVVQAGEWDTQYF.

V gene TRBV6-2 or TRBV6-3 combines with J gene TRBJ2-1; D remains ambiguous. V was shortened by 2 bases and J by 1 base, with 15 bases between the two germline ends. Germline V gives CDR1 MNHEY, CDR2 SVGEGT. The CDR3 runs 17 residues. CDR3 DNA sequence: TGTGCCAGCAGTTACCCCCGACTCACTGATTCCTACAATGAGCAGTTCTTC. Translating gives CASSYPRLTDSYNEQFF.

This clone was seen just once. The rearrangement links TRBV30 to TRBJ1-2; D is perhaps TRBD1 (5 bases). Trimming removed 3 bases from V and 8 bases from J, with 16 bases in between. There are 13 residues in the CDR3. The V gene's germline CDR1 is GTSNPN and CDR2 SVGIG (reference sequence). The CDR3 here is CAWREQEKRGYTF. The DNA for the CDR3 is TGTGCCTGGAGAGAACAGGAGAAGCGCGGCTACACCTTC.

J is TRBJ2-7 and V is TRBV5-8; D gene ambiguous. The CDR3 covers 13 residues. Trimming pared 1 base from V and 4 bases from J, leaving 9 bases between. CDR1 and CDR2 from the germline V gene are SGHTS and YDEGEE. CDR3 coding DNA: TGTGCCAGCAGCTTGAGCAGGAAGTACGAGCAGTACGTC. Its protein product is CASSLSRKYEQYV.

V usage is TRBV25-1 and J usage is TRBJ1-1, with D unresolved. CDR3 size: 11 residues. The germline V gene has CDR1 MGHDK and CDR2 SYGVNS. Trimming took 3 bases from V and 10 from J, leaving 9 bases between them. The CDR3 DNA is TGTGCCAGCAGTGAGCCGGGTGGAGCTTTCTTT. The encoded protein is CASSEPGGAFF.

As concerns this clone: Other nucleotide sequences from this sample produce the same CDR3. J is TRBJ1-1 and V is TRBV5-1, with 10 bases aligning to TRBD1. CDR3 length equals 14 residues. The J segment lost 5 bases and the V segment lost 3 bases, leaving 4 bases of the junction unmatched. Germline lookup yields CDR1 SGHRS and CDR2 YFSETQ. The CDR3 here is CASSSGTGVTEAFF. The CDR3 bases are TGCGCCAGCAGCTCAGGGACAGGGGTAACTGAAGCTTTCTTT.

The chain carries TRBV11-3 and TRBJ2-3; D gene ambiguous. Between the trimmed V and J ends, which lost 2 bases and 4 bases, there was a span of 13 bases. The V gene's germline CDR1 is SGHNT and CDR2 YENEEA. The CDR3 covers 15 residues. CDR3 in DNA: TGTGCCAGCAGCTTATCCGGGTTCGTATCAGATACGCAGTATTTT. Translation gives CASSLSGFVSDTQYF.

The chain links TRBV19 to TRBJ1-4, with D uncertain. The V end lost 6 bases, the J end lost 8 bases, and 10 bases lay between the germline ends. Germline V gives CDR1 LNHDA, CDR2 SQIVND (reference sequence). The CDR3 sequence is 12 residues long. This CDR3 is CASRIPGEKLFF. CDR3 in DNA: TGTGCCAGTAGGATCCCAGGCGAAAAACTGTTTTTT.

The chain has TRBV5-6 and TRBJ1-3; D not certain. V lost 0 bases to trimming and J lost 4 bases, with 14 bases between them. Germline V gene data show CDR1 as SGHDT and CDR2 as YYEEEE. The CDR3 extends over 16 amino acids. The chain's CDR3 is CASSLDTGVGGNTIYF. The DNA for the CDR3 is TGTGCCAGCAGCTTGGATACGGGAGTGGGAGGAAACACCATATATTTT.